The rows below give T cell receptor beta chains drawn from one sample of a study of blood T cell repertoires in COVID-19. The table came from immunoSEQ multiplex PCR; TCRdb's copy has only in-frame clones and leaves some out. This sample carries approximately 200,000 clones, over 75% of them seen once, and the ten largest clones take around 8.8%. Sequencing input: PBMCs or T cells enriched from blood (not recorded which). These receptors came from a man in his forties who had recovered from COVID-19. Both conserved end residues are part of each CDR3. Fields, in order: V gene, J gene, D gene, clone size, CDR3 DNA, CDR3 protein. The D gene is left open where the match is weak. The listing skips clone size in some rows; elsewhere it reads once, few, many or a size class.

>TRBV2|TRBJ2-2|TRBD1|NA
TGTGCCAGCACGGGACAGATCACCACCGGGGAGCTGTTTTTT
CASTGQITTGELFF
>TRBV5-8|TRBJ1-2|NA|NA
TGTGCCAGCAGCTTAATTCGGAGGTTCGACAGGAACTATGGCTACACCTTC
CASSLIRRFDRNYGYTF
>TRBV2|TRBJ2-3|NA|NA
TGTGCCAGCAGCTCTCTTGGCGGGATGGATACGCAGTATTTT
CASSSLGGMDTQYF
>TRBV5-1|TRBJ1-3|TRBD1|once
TGCGCCAGCAGCTTGGGCGACAGGGGAAGGACTGGAAACACCATATATTTT
CASSLGDRGRTGNTIYF
>TRBV3-1/TRBV3-2|TRBJ2-5|TRBD2|NA
TGTGCCAGCAGCCGGGGTGCCGGGACTAGCGGTCAAGAGACCCAGTACTTC
CASSRGAGTSGQETQYF
>TRBV7-8|TRBJ2-7|NA|NA
TGTGCCAGCTCCACCCAGGGGAAGCAGTACTTC
CASSTQGKQYF
>TRBV3-1/TRBV3-2|TRBJ1-6|NA|NA
TGTGCCAGCAGCTCAGGGTTTGATTCACCCCTCCACTTT
CASSSGFDSPLHF
>TRBV5-1|TRBJ2-2|TRBD2|NA
TGCGCCAGCAGCCTACGGACTAGCGGGGGGGCGAACACCGGGGAGCTGTTTTTT
CASSLRTSGGANTGELFF
>TRBV11-2|TRBJ2-7|NA|NA
TGTGCCAGCAGCCCACCAGGGGAGCAGTACTTC
CASSPPGEQYF
>TRBV5-1|TRBJ2-3|NA|NA
TGCGCCAGCAGCTTGGCCAGGGCAGATACGCAGTATTTT
CASSLARADTQYF
>TRBV18|TRBJ1-5|NA|NA
TGTGCCAGCTCACCCCGTGACACCTATTATCAGCCCCAGCATTTT
CASSPRDTYYQPQHF
>TRBV7-3|TRBJ2-3|TRBD2|NA
TGTGCCAGCAGCTCCCAAGCGGGAGTGAGCACAGATACGCAGTATTTT
CASSSQAGVSTDTQYF
>TRBV3-1/TRBV3-2|TRBJ2-7|TRBD2|NA
TGTGCCAGCAGCCAAGGCGGGGGGTACGGCGAGCAGTACTTC
CASSQGGGYGEQYF
>TRBV7-9|TRBJ1-2|TRBD1|NA
TGTGCCAGCAGCATACCACAGGGGTTTGGAGTTAACTATGGCTACACCTTC
CASSIPQGFGVNYGYTF
>TRBV28|TRBJ1-1|NA|NA
TGTGCCAGCAGCGTTCAGACTGAAGCTTTCTTT
CASSVQTEAFF
>TRBV4-2|TRBJ2-7|NA|NA
TGTGCCAGCAGCCAGAGCGGTTCAAGCTCCTACGAGCAGTACTTC
CASSQSGSSSYEQYF